The clone carrying this T cell receptor beta chain was recorded a few times. Time point of the sample: patch test 1, 2 weeks after DPC sensitization. The treatment is: therapeutic diphenylcyclopropenone sensitization with weekly scalp DPC. The total RNA was obtained from whole blood that was not fractionated. Within the library, unique molecular identifiers were attached to each individual cDNA molecule. TCRdb recomputed calls from the RACE reads with MiXCR, one row per CDR3 protein. The table shows some 38,000 distinct CDR3 sequences, with 6% to 7% occurring only once. Germline V gives CDR1 DFQATT, CDR2 SNEGSKA (reference sequence). Trimming took 3 bases from V and 0 from J, leaving 17 bases between them. CDR3 length equals 16 residues. This entry comes from a study of human T cells and chemical hapten exposure. Study context: Patients, chiefly female, had alopecia areata, totalis or universalis. Per-sample TCR yields varied mainly from small pooled library volume differences.

The sample here was whole blood, taken in connection with sensitization to the hapten diphenylcyclopropenone (DPC). The rearrangement uses TRBV20-1 and TRBJ1-1; D remains unclear. The TCR originated in a woman aged 30 to 39 with alopecia areata. Some clones in this sample may be carry-over from other donors' samples. The CDR3 DNA follows: TGCAGTGCTAGTTCTTGGACGGGATATATGAACACTGAAGCTTTCTTT. Protein product: CSASSWTGYMNTEAFF.